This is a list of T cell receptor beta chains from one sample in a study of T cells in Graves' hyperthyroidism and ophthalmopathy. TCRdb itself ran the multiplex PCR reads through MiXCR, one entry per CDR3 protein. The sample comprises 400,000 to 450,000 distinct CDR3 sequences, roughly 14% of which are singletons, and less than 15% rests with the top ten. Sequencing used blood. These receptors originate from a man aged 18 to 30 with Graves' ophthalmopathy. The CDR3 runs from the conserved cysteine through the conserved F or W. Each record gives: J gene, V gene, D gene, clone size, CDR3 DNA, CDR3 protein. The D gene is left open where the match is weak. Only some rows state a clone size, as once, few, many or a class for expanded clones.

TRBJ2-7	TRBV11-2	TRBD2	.	TGTGCCAGCAGCCCCGGGGGGCTAGCGGGAATGAACGAGCAGTACTTC	CASSPGGLAGMNEQYF
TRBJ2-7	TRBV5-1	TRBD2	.	TGCGCCAGCAGCTTGTGGACTAGCGGGAGTTACGAGCAGTACTTC	CASSLWTSGSYEQYF
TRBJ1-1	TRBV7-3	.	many	TGTGCCAGCAGCATTACAGAGAACACTGAAGCTTTCTTT	CASSITENTEAFF
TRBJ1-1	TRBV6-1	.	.	TGTGCCAGCAGTAACAGGGTCAGATACACTGAAGCTTTCTTT	CASSNRVRYTEAFF
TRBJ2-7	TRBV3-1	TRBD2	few	TGTGCCAGCAGCCCCCGAGAAGGGACTAGCCCCTACGAGCAGTACTTC	CASSPREGTSPYEQYF
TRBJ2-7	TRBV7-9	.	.	TGTGCCAGCAGCCCTTCTTGGGACACCTACGAGCAGTACTTC	CASSPSWDTYEQYF
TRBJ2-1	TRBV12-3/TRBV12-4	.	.	TGTGCCAGCAGTCTGAGGGGAGGGGGGTACAATGAGCAGTTCTTC	CASSLRGGGYNEQFF
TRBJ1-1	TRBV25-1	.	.	TGTGCCAGCAGTGATCTGCAGGGGATCAGTGAAGCTTTCTTT	CASSDLQGISEAFF
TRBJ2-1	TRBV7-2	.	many	TGTGCCAGCAGCCTACTAGGGGGGGAATACAATGAGCAGTTCTTC	CASSLLGGEYNEQFF
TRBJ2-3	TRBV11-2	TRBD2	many	TGCGCCAGCAGCCTTGGACTAGCGGGCGGCACAGATACGCAGTATTTT	CASSLGLAGGTDTQYF
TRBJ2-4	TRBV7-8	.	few	TGTGCCAGCAGCTTATTCCCGCTTTCGGGAGTGCCTGGTAACATTCAGTACTTC	CASSLFPLSGVPGNIQYF
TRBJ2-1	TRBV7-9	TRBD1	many	TGTGCCAGCAGCTTAGCGCGGACAGGCAGCAATGAGCAGTTCTTC	CASSLARTGSNEQFF
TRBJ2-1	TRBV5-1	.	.	TGCGCCAGCAGCTTGGATAGGCCCCCGTGGAATGAGCAGTTCTTC	CASSLDRPPWNEQFF
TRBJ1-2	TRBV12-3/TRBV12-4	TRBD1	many	TGTGCCAGCAGTGTGGGACAGGGTATTCATGGCTACACCTTC	CASSVGQGIHGYTF
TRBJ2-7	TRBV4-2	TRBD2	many	TGTGCCAGCAGCCAAGATCTAGGAGCGGGAAACGAGCAGTACTTC	CASSQDLGAGNEQYF
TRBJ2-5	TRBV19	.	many	TGTGCCAGTAGTATCGGCAGGGAAGAGACCCAGTACTTC	CASSIGREETQYF
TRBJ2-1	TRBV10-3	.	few	TGTGCCGTATACAGGGAAGGGGACAATGAGCAGTTCTTC	CAVYREGDNEQFF
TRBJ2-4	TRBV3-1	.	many	TGTGCCAGCAGCCAAGGTTCATATGTGTTAGCCAAAAACATTCAGTACTTC	CASSQGSYVLAKNIQYF
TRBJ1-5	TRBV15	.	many	TGTGCCACCAAACAGGGCCTCAATCAGCCCCAGCATTTT	CATKQGLNQPQHF
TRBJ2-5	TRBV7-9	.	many	TGTGCCAGCAGCTTTGGGGACATAGGGGGAGAGACCCAGTACTTC	CASSFGDIGGETQYF
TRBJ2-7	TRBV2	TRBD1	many	TGTGCCAGCAGCTGGGACAGATACGAGCAGTACTTC	CASSWDRYEQYF
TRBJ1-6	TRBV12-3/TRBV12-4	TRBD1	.	TGTGCCAGCAGCCATGGACAGGGTGGTGAGCCCCTCCACTTT	CASSHGQGGEPLHF
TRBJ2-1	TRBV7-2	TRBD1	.	TGTGCCAGCAGCTCTGGGACAGGGGCCAACAATGAGCAGTTCTTC	CASSSGTGANNEQFF
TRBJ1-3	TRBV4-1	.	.	TGCGCCAGCAGAGGTGCTGGAAACACCATATATTTT	CASRGAGNTIYF
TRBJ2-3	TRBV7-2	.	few	TGTGCCAGCAGCTTAGCGCGCAGATACACAGATACGCAGTATTTT	CASSLARRYTDTQYF
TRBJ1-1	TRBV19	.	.	TGTGCCAGTAGTATGTACTCAACAACGAACACTGAAGCTTTCTTT	CASSMYSTTNTEAFF
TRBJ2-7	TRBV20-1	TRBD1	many	TGCAGTGCTGATACAGGGGTTAAGGTGCAGTACTTC	CSADTGVKVQYF
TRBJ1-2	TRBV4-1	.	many	TGCGCCAGCAGCCAAAGATCGAGGGAACCCGCTGGCTACACCTTC	CASSQRSREPAGYTF
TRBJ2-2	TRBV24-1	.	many	TGTGCCACCAGTGATTGGGCCGACACCGGGGAGCTGTTTTTT	CATSDWADTGELFF
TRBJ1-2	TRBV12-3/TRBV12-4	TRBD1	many	TGTGCCAGCAGTCAGGACAGGGGGCGCCTCTATGGCTACACCTTC	CASSQDRGRLYGYTF
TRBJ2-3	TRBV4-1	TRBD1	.	TGCGCCAGCAGCCAAGATCCCGCTACAGGGGACCCACTAGGAGATACGCAGTATTTT	CASSQDPATGDPLGDTQYF
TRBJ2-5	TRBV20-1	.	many	TGCAGTGCTAGGCCCCTTGGCTTGGGGGAGACCCAGTACTTC	CSARPLGLGETQYF
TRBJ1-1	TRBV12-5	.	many	TGTGCTAGTGCCATTACAGTGAACACTGAAGCTTTCTTT	CASAITVNTEAFF
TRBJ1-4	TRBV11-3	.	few	TGTGCCAGCAGCCTTGGTGACTTTATCGATGAAAAACTGTTTTTT	CASSLGDFIDEKLFF
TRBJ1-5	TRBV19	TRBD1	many	TGTGCCAGTAGTGTACAGGGGGACCATAGCAATCAGCCCCAGCATTTT	CASSVQGDHSNQPQHF
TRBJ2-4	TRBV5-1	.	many	TGCGCCAGCAGTTCCGGCGGCCCCCAAAACATTCAGTACTTC	CASSSGGPQNIQYF
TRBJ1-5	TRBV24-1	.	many	TGTGCCACCAGGGACTGCGGCCGCAGGGATCTGCTTTTCTCTAGCAATCAGCCCCAGCATTTT	CATRDCGRRDLLFSSNQPQHF
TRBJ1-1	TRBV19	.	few	TGTGCCGTACGGGAGAACACTGAAGCTTTCTTT	CAVRENTEAFF
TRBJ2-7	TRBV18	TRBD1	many	TGTGCCAGCTCACCAAACTACGGACAGGGGGCAAACGAGCAGTACTTC	CASSPNYGQGANEQYF